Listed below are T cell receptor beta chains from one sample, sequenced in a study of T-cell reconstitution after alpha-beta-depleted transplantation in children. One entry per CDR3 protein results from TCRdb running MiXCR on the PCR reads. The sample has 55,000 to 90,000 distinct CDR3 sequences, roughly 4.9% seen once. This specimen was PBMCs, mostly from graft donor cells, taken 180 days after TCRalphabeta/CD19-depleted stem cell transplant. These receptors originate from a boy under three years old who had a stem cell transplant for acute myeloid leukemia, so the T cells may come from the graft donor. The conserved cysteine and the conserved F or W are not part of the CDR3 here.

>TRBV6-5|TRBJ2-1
ASSYRLAGFLHEQF
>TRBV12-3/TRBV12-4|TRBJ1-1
ASSRLTGDGTEAF
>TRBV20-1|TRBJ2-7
SARDVRDSYSYEQY
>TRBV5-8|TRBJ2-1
ASSPPKLAGGIYNEQF
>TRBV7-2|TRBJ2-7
ASSLGLLTYEQY
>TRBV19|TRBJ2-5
ASSLRTGQEETQY
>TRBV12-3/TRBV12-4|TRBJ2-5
ASTSRGPRNETQY
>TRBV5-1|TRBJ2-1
ASSWGGGSNEQF
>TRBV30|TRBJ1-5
AWSKMYGGNQPQH
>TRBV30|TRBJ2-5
AWSSSRTGVETQY
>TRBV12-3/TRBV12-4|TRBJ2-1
ASSLTGQAQF
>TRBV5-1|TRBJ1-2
ASSLVGGISSLGQGAGYT
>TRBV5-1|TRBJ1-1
ASSLIMGNTEAF
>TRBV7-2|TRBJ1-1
ASSLGRRPEAF
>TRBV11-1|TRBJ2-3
ASSLVAGGSLSTDTQY
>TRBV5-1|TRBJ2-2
ASSLGLANTGELF
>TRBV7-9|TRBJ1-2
ASSLVGARANYGYT
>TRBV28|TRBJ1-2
ASSFSLYGYT
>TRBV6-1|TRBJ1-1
ASSEVPGTLNTEAF
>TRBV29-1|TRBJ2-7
SVGDRGQYEQY
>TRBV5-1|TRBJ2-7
ASSPRQGSVAYEQY
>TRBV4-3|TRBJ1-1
ASQPDRRNTEAF
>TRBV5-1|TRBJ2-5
ASSLVGLADQETQY
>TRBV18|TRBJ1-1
ASSKGTEAF
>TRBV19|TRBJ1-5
ASSIRRGQNQPQH
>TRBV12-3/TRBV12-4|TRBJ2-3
ASSLPGTPVTDTQY
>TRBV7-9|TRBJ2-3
ASSATGTGYEDTQY
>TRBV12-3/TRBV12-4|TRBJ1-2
ASSLGPKTGYT
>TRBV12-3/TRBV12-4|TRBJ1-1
ASSFQGLSTEAF